This is a list of T cell receptor beta chains from one sample in a study of early stage breast cancer tumors. This table comes from immunoSEQ multiplex PCR, and its TCRdb copy is limited to in-frame clones, with some not included. The sample has 70,000 or so clones, more than 70% seen once; the top ten hold over 3.5%. The sequenced sample consisted of blood. The receptors were gathered from a person aged 40-50 years with breast cancer. Each CDR3 is given with its conserved first and last residue. Fields, in order: J gene, V gene, CDR3 protein.

TRBJ1-4,TRBV5-1,CASSFDEKLFF
TRBJ2-7,TRBV7-3,CASSLEPAGSYEQYF
TRBJ2-4,TRBV19,CASSTPPGPIAKNIQYF
TRBJ2-7,TRBV6-1,CASSVAGTGRDEQYF
TRBJ1-5,TRBV5-5,CASSLVVGANQPQHF
TRBJ2-1,TRBV18,CASSPPAGDLNEQFF
TRBJ1-5,TRBV28,CASSLGGNTQPQHF
TRBJ1-2,TRBV5-1,CASTPGINYGYTF
TRBJ2-5,TRBV10-1,CASYYRRAETQYF
TRBJ2-7,TRBV27,CASYGASGPYEQYF
TRBJ2-4,TRBV5-1,CASSKPQGDKNIQYF
TRBJ2-3,TRBV2,CASSETTTQYF
TRBJ2-7,TRBV7-9,CASSLIYEQYF
TRBJ2-1,TRBV5-8,CASRQTGEQFF
TRBJ2-2,TRBV27,CASSTRYSGTSGGPYTGELFF